The 26 T cell receptor beta chains given below trace back to one sample, sequenced in a study of blood T cells in healthy people across ages. For the second PCR, which ran for roughly 6 to 11 cycles, a sample-barcoded 5' primer and a J-beta primer mix were used. TCRdb fed the 5' RACE reads into MiXCR, producing one record per CDR3 protein. The sample has roughly 1,500,000 distinct CDR3 sequences, around 39% seen once. Material for sequencing was blood. These receptors all stem from a woman under 30 in good health.

This clonotype appeared a few times. CDR3 sequence (DNA): TGTGCCAGCACTTTCGGGCTAGGGGTAGGCAATCAGCCCCAGCATTTT. Amino acid sequence: CASTFGLGVGNQPQHF. This chain connects TRBV12-3 or TRBV12-4 to TRBJ1-5, with D possibly matching TRBD1 (5 bases). The V end was cut by 7 bases, the J end by 2 bases, with 18 bases between. The CDR3 consists of 16 residues.

The rearrangement joins TRBV7-9 to TRBJ1-2, with D possibly being TRBD1 (5 bases). Germline assignment: CDR1 SEHNR and CDR2 FQNEAQ (reference sequence). The CDR3 sequence is 14 residues long. V gave up 1 base and J gave up 4 bases, with 10 bases separating them. The DNA of the CDR3 is TGTGCCAGCAGCTTAGTAACAGGATTCTATGGCTACACCTTC. Translation: CASSLVTGFYGYTF.

This chain connects TRBV2 to TRBJ1-1; 9 bases are a match to TRBD1. Germline CDR1 is SNHLY and CDR2 is FYNNEI. This CDR3 region has 13 residues. The chain's CDR3 is CAKAGTGRTEAFF. The CDR3 DNA is TGTGCAAAAGCCGGGACAGGGAGGACTGAAGCTTTCTTT.

V gene TRBV20-1 combines with J gene TRBJ2-3, with 9 positions matching TRBD2. The germline V gene has CDR1 DFQATT and CDR2 SNEGSKA (reference sequence). V trimming: 0 bases; J trimming: 0 bases; junction bases outside the gene matches: 13. The CDR3 totals 19 residues. DNA of the CDR3: TGCAGTGCTAGAGAGAGGGGGGCAAGACTAGCGGCTAGCACAGATACGCAGTATTTT. It codes for CSARERGARLAASTDTQYF.

With regard to this clonotype: Germline and junction disagree at one end, which may indicate a read error. V usage is TRBV5-6 and J usage is TRBJ2-3; D is possibly TRBD1 (7 bases). The CDR3 has 13 amino acids. CDR1 SGHDT and CDR2 YYEEEE come from the germline V gene. The CDR3 DNA follows: TGTGCCGGCAGGGGGACTCGCACAGATACGCAGTATTTT. Amino acids: CAGRGTRTDTQYF. The complete variable domain, with remaining parts taken from reference TRBV5-6 and TRBJ2-3, reads DAGVTQSPTHLIKTRGQQVTLRCSPKSGHDTVSWYQQALGQGPQFIFQYYEEEERQRGNFPDRFSGHQFPNYSSELNVNALLLGDSALYLCAGRGTRTDTQYFGPGTRLTVL.

The chain recombines TRBV27 with TRBJ2-2, with TRBD2 as a possible D gene (7 bases). The germline gives CDR1 MNHEY, CDR2 SMNVEV (reference sequence). The CDR3 consists of 15 residues. Trimming left V 2 bases short and J 6 bases short, with 13 bases between. The DNA of the CDR3 is TGTGCCAGCAGTTTAGTGGGGGGGCTCCCCGGGGAGCTGTTTTTT. This codes for CASSLVGGLPGELFF.

Only a few counts were recorded for this clonotype. The genes are TRBV29-1 and TRBJ2-7, with D hard to call. The germline V gene has CDR1 SQVTM and CDR2 ANQGSEA. Deletions cut 5 bases from V and 1 base from J, with 12 bases between. The CDR3 covers 13 residues. CDR3 protein: CSVLENYSYEQYF. CDR3 DNA: TGCAGCGTTTTGGAGAATTATTCCTACGAGCAGTACTTC.

The rearrangement joins TRBV29-1 to TRBJ1-1; no definite D call. Germline V lookup: CDR1 SQVTM, CDR2 ANQGSEA. The CDR3 has 13 amino acids. V was trimmed by 6 bases and J by 3 bases, leaving 14 bases between them. The CDR3 DNA reads as TGCAGCGTCGAGTGGCCCAGCGACACTGAAGCTTTCTTT. This gives the protein CSVEWPSDTEAFF.

The genes are TRBV6-5 and TRBJ2-7, with 8 bases identical to TRBD2. The CDR3 totals 14 residues. J lost 1 base, V lost 7 bases, and 6 bases had no gene match. Germline CDR1 and CDR2: MNHEY and SVGAGI. The chain's CDR3 is CASTQRETSYEQYF. CDR3 nucleotide sequence: TGTGCCAGCACCCAGCGGGAGACATCCTACGAGCAGTACTTC.

This clonotype appeared a single time. The rearrangement uses TRBV10-3 and TRBJ2-7; tentatively, D is TRBD2 (6 bases). V dropped 4 bases and J dropped 0 bases, with 16 bases sitting between them. The CDR3 is 16 residues long. Germline loops: CDR1 ENHRY, CDR2 SYGVKD. This CDR3 reads CAISGGVAVGSYEQYF. In nucleotides, the CDR3 is TGTGCCATCAGTGGGGGGGTGGCAGTCGGCTCCTACGAGCAGTACTTC.

This clonotype turned up a few times. The chain has TRBV6-1 and TRBJ2-5; D not resolved. The germline gives CDR1 MNHNS, CDR2 SASEGT. Trimming took off 1 base at V and 5 bases at J, with 8 bases between the two ends. This CDR3 comprises 13 residues. CDR3 residues: CASSEGPGETQYF. The CDR3 region has the DNA TGTGCCAGCAGTGAAGGACCTGGGGAGACCCAGTACTTC.

This clonotype was recorded many times. This sequence joins TRBV3-1 and TRBJ2-1, with TRBD2 identical over 7 bases. CDR1 is LGHDT and CDR2 is YNNKEL in the germline V gene (reference sequence). J lost 4 bases, V lost 7 bases, and 7 bases had no gene match. This CDR3 is 14 amino acids long. Here the CDR3 reads CASTTRGIYNEQFF. CDR3 sequence (DNA): TGTGCCAGCACCACGCGGGGGATTTACAATGAGCAGTTCTTC.

This clonotype was seen a few times. The V gene is TRBV6-1, the J gene TRBJ2-5; D may be TRBD1 (5 bases). V was clipped by 7 bases and J by 0 bases, with 9 bases between them. Germline loops: CDR1 MNHNS, CDR2 SASEGT. CDR3 length equals 13 residues. The CDR3 protein is CASNGHNQETQYF. DNA of the CDR3: TGTGCCAGCAACGGACACAACCAAGAGACCCAGTACTTC.

The chain couples TRBV11-2 to TRBJ1-3; weak D call: TRBD1 (5 bases). V was trimmed by 6 bases and J by 4 bases, leaving 16 bases between them. This CDR3 has 15 amino acids. Germline CDR1 reads SGHAT; CDR2 reads FQNNGV. The CDR3 region is CASSWGGASGNTIYF. CDR3 in DNA: TGTGCCAGCAGTTGGGGAGGGGCGTCGGGAAACACCATATATTTT.

This clonotype was seen a few times. The chain has TRBV6-5 and TRBJ1-1; D call uncertain. The V end was cut by 0 bases, the J end by 1 base, with 3 bases between. From germline, CDR1 is MNHEY and CDR2 SVGAGI. CDR3 length equals 13 residues. The CDR3 protein is CASSYSWNTEAFF. In nucleotides, the CDR3 is TGTGCCAGCAGTTACTCCTGGAACACTGAAGCTTTCTTT.

This clonotype has just a few counts. The V call is TRBV27, the J call TRBJ1-6; D uncertain. Trimming took 8 bases from V and 7 from J, leaving 21 bases between them. The CDR3 loop spans 16 amino acids. In germline, CDR1 is MNHEY, CDR2 SMNVEV (reference sequence). The CDR3 DNA reads as TGTGCCAGCCGCTCCGGCGCCCTAATCCCCAATTCACCCCTCCACTTT. This codes for CASRSGALIPNSPLHF.

This clonotype was detected only a few times. The rearrangement links TRBV2 to TRBJ1-1; no clear D gene. The CDR3 has 11 amino acids. Germline CDR1 and CDR2: SNHLY and FYNNEI. V was pared by 7 bases and J by 8 bases, with 11 bases between. This chain's CDR3 is CASTLETEAFF. The CDR3 bases are TGTGCCAGCACTCTCGAAACAGAAGCTTTCTTT. The whole variable domain, remainder taken from reference TRBV2 and TRBJ1-1, is EPEVTQTPSHQVTQMGQEVILRCVPISNHLYFYWYRQILGQKVEFLVSFYNNEISEKSEIFDDQFSVERPDGSNFTLKIRSTKLEDSAMYFCASTLETEAFFGQGTRLTVV.

This clonotype was detected once. The junction differs from germline at one of its ends, possibly a read error. V and J are TRBV7-2 and TRBJ1-2; TRBD1 might be the D (5 bases). The CDR3 sequence is 16 residues long. Germline V gene sequence: CDR1 SGHTA, CDR2 FQGNSA. The CDR3 nucleotides are TGTGACAGCAGCTCCCATCGGGGACGGTCGGGCTATGGCTACACCTTC. Protein product: CDSSSHRGRSGYGYTF.

This clonotype was observed at least ten times. J is TRBJ2-3 and V is TRBV7-3; TRBD1 matches 8 bases. The trim removed 11 bases at V and 0 bases at J, leaving 7 bases unmatched. From germline, CDR1 is SGHTA and CDR2 FQGTGA. The CDR3 contains 14 residues. The CDR3 coding sequence is TGTGCCGGTCCCGGGACAGGTAGCACAGATACGCAGTATTTT. Its translation: CAGPGTGSTDTQYF.

V is TRBV27 and J is TRBJ1-5; D remains ambiguous. Germline CDR1 and CDR2: MNHEY and SMNVEV (reference sequence). The CDR3 sequence is 13 residues long. The V gene lost 6 bases and the J gene lost 5 bases, with 11 bases spanning the gap. Here the CDR3 DNA reads TGTGCCAGCAGCCCCCGGCTGGATCAGCCCCAGCATTTT. Translation: CASSPRLDQPQHF.

The gene calls are TRBV29-1 and TRBJ1-2; D remains unclear. Trimming stripped 7 bases from V and 6 bases from J, with 15 bases between. Germline loops: CDR1 SQVTM, CDR2 ANQGSEA. The CDR3 is made up of 12 amino acids. For the CDR3, the DNA is TGCAGCGACCAAGCGCCGGGAGATGGCTACACCTTC. It codes for CSDQAPGDGYTF.

The rearrangement uses TRBV29-1 and TRBJ2-5, with 7 bases matching TRBD1. The end of the DNA fits TRBJ2-7 better, so the J call may be wrong. The germline CDR1 and CDR2 sequences are SQVTM and ANQGSEA. CDR3 length: 14 residues. The CDR3 loop is CSVADRVLSYEQYF. CDR3 DNA: TGCAGCGTGGCCGACAGGGTGTTGAGCTACGAGCAGTACTTC.

There are a few counts of this clonotype. J is TRBJ1-4 and V is TRBV15; D is perhaps TRBD1 (5 bases). The germline V and J ends were trimmed by 7 bases and 8 bases, with 11 bases remaining between them. Germline CDR1 LNHNV, CDR2 YYDKDF (reference sequence). This CDR3 is 12 amino acids long. CDR3 in amino acids: CATNGGGEKLFF. The DNA for the CDR3 is TGTGCCACCAACGGGGGGGGGGAAAAACTGTTTTTT. The variable domain in full, completed from reference TRBV15 and TRBJ1-4, reads DAMVIQNPRYQVTQFGKPVTLSCSQTLNHNVMYWYQQKSSQAPKLLFHYYDKDFNNEADTPDNFQSRRPNTSFCFLDIRSPGLGDTAMYLCATNGGGEKLFFGSGTQLSVL.

The V and J genes are TRBV21-1 and TRBJ2-7; TRBD1 is the table's D call and was not checked against the DNA. TRBV21-1 is noted as a pseudogene. This CDR3 has 15 residues. CDR3 bases: TGTGCCAGCAGCGCCCAGGACAGGGCCGCCTACGAGCAGTACTTC. It specifies CASSAQDRAAYEQYF.

The chain carries TRBV24-1 and TRBJ2-1; 8 bases line up with TRBD2. The V gene's germline CDR1 is KGHDR and CDR2 SFDVKD. The CDR3 is 18 amino acids. J gave up 1 base and V 0 bases, and 7 bases lay outside the gene matches. The CDR3 DNA follows: TGTGCCACCAGTGATTTGACGGGAGGGCCCGGATCCTACAATGAGCAGTTCTTC. Translating it yields CATSDLTGGPGSYNEQFF.

The V call is TRBV11-2, the J call TRBJ2-1; D perhaps matches TRBD1 (6 bases). The V and J ends lost 2 bases and 6 bases respectively, with 11 bases between them. The CDR3 runs to 14 residues. Germline assignment: CDR1 SGHAT and CDR2 FQNNGV. This chain's CDR3 is CASSLNRASNEQFF. In DNA form, the CDR3 reads TGTGCCAGCAGCTTAAACAGGGCGTCCAATGAGCAGTTCTTC.